This T cell receptor beta chain was identified in a study of shared clonotypes between healthy human individuals. Study-wide context: Each donor contributed plates that comprised three CD4 naive, three CD4 memory, two CD8 naive and one CD8 memory. General study findings and limits: Only a few donors were included, so the genetic and exposure-history diversity represented was limited.

Turning to this clone: What it recognizes is unknown.

Researchers divided each subset's genomic DNA evenly across several immunoSEQ plates. Under the authors' procedure: ImmunoSEQ output held junction-only sequences without quality scores, so filtering differed. Assay used: immunoSEQ multiplex PCR; TCRdb lists only in-frame clones, some missing. V and J calls and clone size are those listed in that table; D and trimming were worked out from the DNA. This sample has some 2,500,000 clones, with 93% found just once. Trimming cost V 1 base and J 6 bases, with 9 bases left between them. The CDR3 sequence is 13 residues long. Looked up from germline, CDR1 is LNHNV and CDR2 is YYDKDF (reference sequence).

The gene calls are TRBV15 and TRBJ1-2; D perhaps matches TRBD1 (6 bases). The sequencing input was naive CD4+ T cells from PBMCs. This sample's subset: CD45RA+ positively selected. This clonotype was obtained from a young man in good health. Some clones in this sample may be carry-over from other donors' samples. CDR3 protein: CATSRGTVDGYTF. The DNA of the CDR3 is TGTGCCACCAGCAGAGGGACAGTGGATGGCTACACCTTC.